The rows below give T cell receptor beta chains drawn from one sample of a study of cytomegalovirus exposure and HLA in healthy donors. The data were produced by immunoSEQ multiplex PCR, yet TCRdb's version contains in-frame clones alone and is incomplete. The sample includes approximately 97,000 clones, about 94% of them seen just once. Material: PBMCs. The receptors stem from a woman in her twenties or thirties in good health and CMV-seropositive. CDR3s include the opening cysteine and the closing phenylalanine or tryptophan. A D gene is named only where the DNA matches it firmly. Only part of the rows carry a size: once, few, many, or a class if the clone is expanded.

>TRBV5-4|TRBJ1-1|NA|once
CASRSFAGLTEAFF
TGTGCCAGCAGATCTTTTGCGGGGCTCACTGAAGCTTTCTTT
>TRBV7-2|TRBJ1-1|NA|NA
CASSPLPGGDRTEAFF
TGTGCCAGCAGCCCCCTGCCGGGGGGCGACAGGACTGAAGCTTTCTTT
>TRBV10-3|TRBJ2-1|NA|NA
CAIMGAGRESNEQFF
TGTGCCATCATGGGGGCTGGGCGGGAGAGCAATGAGCAGTTCTTC
>TRBV7-2|TRBJ2-1|TRBD2|NA
CASSLEGLAAGEQFF
TGTGCCAGCAGCTTAGAGGGACTAGCAGCTGGTGAGCAGTTCTTC
>TRBV6-6|TRBJ2-1|NA|NA
CASSPGDTEQFF
TGTGCCAGCAGTCCGGGGGATACTGAGCAGTTCTTC
>TRBV9|TRBJ2-3|NA|NA
CASSALNTQGGTDTQYF
TGTGCCAGCAGCGCTTTGAATACACAGGGTGGTACAGATACGCAGTATTTT
>TRBV13|TRBJ2-7|TRBD2|NA
CASSQGLAGVGTYEQYF
TGTGCCAGCAGCCAGGGACTAGCGGGAGTAGGGACCTACGAGCAGTACTTC
>TRBV7-2|TRBJ2-1|TRBD1|NA
CASSSRQGTEQFF
TGTGCCAGCAGCTCTCGACAGGGGACCGAGCAGTTCTTC
>TRBV28|TRBJ2-6|NA|NA
CASSLRGAYSGANVLTF
TGTGCCAGCAGTTTAAGGGGCGCCTACTCTGGGGCCAACGTCCTGACTTTC
>TRBV2|TRBJ1-1|NA|NA
CANTRTLGTEAFF
TGTGCCAACACCCGGACACTGGGGACTGAAGCTTTCTTT
>TRBV28|TRBJ2-3|TRBD2|NA
CASSLTLGLAGTDTQYF
TGTGCCAGCAGCCTAACGCTGGGACTAGCGGGCACAGATACGCAGTATTTT
>TRBV9|TRBJ2-1|TRBD2|NA
CASSEVGTSEEQFF
TGTGCCAGCAGCGAGGTCGGGACTAGCGAAGAGCAGTTCTTC
>TRBV4-1|TRBJ2-7|TRBD2|NA
CASSQDELAGAQEQYF
TGCGCCAGCAGCCAAGATGAACTAGCGGGAGCCCAAGAGCAGTACTTC
>TRBV5-1|TRBJ2-3|NA|NA
CASSLAGRGRTDTQYF
TGCGCCAGCAGCTTGGCCGGACGAGGGAGGACAGATACGCAGTATTTT
>TRBV28|TRBJ2-6|NA|once
CASSLSSGVGANVLTF
TGTGCCAGCAGTTTGAGTTCCGGGGTTGGGGCCAACGTCCTGACTTTC
>TRBV7-2|TRBJ2-7|TRBD2|NA
CASSPGDYPREQYF
TGTGCCAGCAGCCCGGGGGACTACCCTAGAGAGCAGTACTTC
>TRBV11-1|TRBJ2-1|TRBD2|NA
CASRSGLAGGGEQFF
TGTGCCAGCAGAAGTGGACTAGCGGGAGGGGGTGAGCAGTTCTTC
>TRBV5-1|TRBJ2-1|NA|NA
CASSLAGAPYNEQFF
TGCGCCAGCAGCTTGGCAGGGGCTCCGTACAATGAGCAGTTCTTC
>TRBV19|TRBJ1-5|TRBD1|NA
CATDRGNQPQHF
TGTGCCACCGACAGGGGCAATCAGCCCCAGCATTTT
>TRBV29-1|TRBJ2-7|NA|NA
CSVEFGRRGRVDDYEQYF
TGCAGCGTTGAATTCGGTAGAAGAGGGAGAGTCGACGACTACGAGCAGTACTTC
>TRBV28|TRBJ2-7|TRBD1|NA
CASSTGGVYEQYF
TGTGCCAGCAGTACAGGGGGCGTCTACGAGCAGTACTTC
>TRBV10-3|TRBJ2-7|NA|NA
CAITYRAEQYF
TGTGCCATCACCTACAGGGCCGAGCAGTACTTC
>TRBV30|TRBJ2-5|NA|NA
CAWSAIPRGRETQYF
TGTGCCTGGAGTGCTATACCGCGGGGGCGGGAGACCCAGTACTTC
>TRBV28|TRBJ1-4|TRBD1|NA
CASSFGDRDEKLFF
TGTGCCAGCAGTTTTGGGGACAGGGACGAAAAACTGTTTTTT
>TRBV11-2|TRBJ1-2|TRBD1|NA
CASSLRQQGDNYGYTF
TGTGCCAGCAGCTTAAGGCAGCAGGGGGATAACTATGGCTACACCTTC
>TRBV29-1|TRBJ2-1|NA|NA
CSVEGRGGGSVGSHNEQFF
TGCAGCGTTGAAGGTCGTGGTGGTGGCTCGGTGGGGAGCCACAATGAGCAGTTCTTC
>TRBV4-1|TRBJ2-7|TRBD1|NA
CASSPRTGIYEQYF
TGCGCCAGCAGCCCGAGGACAGGTATCTACGAGCAGTACTTC
>TRBV7-2|TRBJ1-1|NA|NA
CASSLYISDTEAFF
TGTGCCAGCAGCCTTTACATCAGTGACACTGAAGCTTTCTTT
>TRBV27|TRBJ2-5|NA|NA
CASSSLRERQETQYF
TGTGCCAGCAGTAGCCTAAGGGAGAGACAAGAGACCCAGTACTTC
>TRBV5-4|TRBJ2-1|TRBD2|once
CASSLLQSGLDYNEQFF
TGTGCCAGCAGCTTACTACAATCGGGACTAGATTACAATGAGCAGTTCTTC
>TRBV11-1|TRBJ2-7|NA|NA
CASSYREVSEQYF
TGTGCCAGCAGCTACAGGGAAGTCAGCGAGCAGTACTTC
>TRBV19|TRBJ2-7|TRBD2|NA
CASTRPLAGKCKNSYEQYF
TGTGCCAGTACCCGTCCACTAGCGGGGAAATGCAAAAACTCCTACGAGCAGTACTTC
>TRBV28|TRBJ1-5|TRBD1|NA
CASRTTGENQPQHF
TGTGCCAGCCGAACTACAGGGGAGAATCAGCCCCAGCATTTT
>TRBV19|TRBJ2-1|TRBD1|NA
CASSIGQGAFGDEQFF
TGTGCCAGTAGTATAGGTCAGGGGGCCTTCGGGGATGAGCAGTTCTTC
>TRBV6-1|TRBJ1-2|NA|NA
CASVGGTLNGYTF
TGTGCCAGCGTGGGGGGGACCTTAAATGGCTACACCTTC
>TRBV7-6|TRBJ2-7|NA|NA
CASSPLQSSYEQYF
TGTGCCAGCAGCCCTTTACAGAGCTCCTACGAGCAGTACTTC
>TRBV27|TRBJ1-5|NA|NA
CASSLGVGGIGNQPQHF
TGTGCCAGCAGTTTAGGTGTTGGCGGAATAGGCAATCAGCCCCAGCATTTT
>TRBV4-1|TRBJ2-5|TRBD1|once
CASSHMAGQGGETQYF
TGCGCCAGCAGCCATATGGCGGGACAGGGAGGGGAGACCCAGTACTTC
>TRBV9|TRBJ2-5|NA|NA
CASSEGLAGQETQYF
TGTGCCAGCAGCGAGGGCCTTGCGGGCCAAGAGACCCAGTACTTC
>TRBV5-1|TRBJ2-5|NA|NA
CASSLRGTGQETQYF
TGCGCCAGCAGCTTGCGGGGGACTGGCCAAGAGACCCAGTACTTC
>TRBV19|TRBJ1-1|TRBD1|NA
CASSIQGARYTEAFF
TGTGCCAGTAGTATACAGGGGGCGCGGTACACTGAAGCTTTCTTT
>TRBV13|TRBJ2-3|TRBD1|NA
CASSPGTGRTDTQYF
TGTGCCAGCAGCCCAGGGACAGGGCGCACAGATACGCAGTATTTT
>TRBV10-3|TRBJ2-6|TRBD1|NA
CAISTGLQGTGGANVLTF
TGTGCCATCAGTACGGGACTCCAGGGGACAGGGGGGGCCAACGTCCTGACTTTC
>TRBV4-3|TRBJ1-3|NA|NA
CASSQDLAGSGNTIYF
TGCGCCAGCAGCCAAGATCTCGCAGGGTCTGGAAACACCATATATTTT
>TRBV28|TRBJ1-1|NA|once
CASSLPAGVTEAFF
TGTGCCAGCAGTTTACCTGCCGGGGTGACTGAAGCTTTCTTT
>TRBV6-5|TRBJ2-7|NA|NA
CASSYSEGLEQYF
TGTGCCAGCAGTTACTCGGAGGGCCTCGAGCAGTACTTC
>TRBV19|TRBJ2-3|TRBD2|NA
CASRGGLAGLTDTQYF
TGTGCCAGTAGAGGAGGGCTAGCGGGCCTCACAGATACGCAGTATTTT
>TRBV7-9|TRBJ1-2|TRBD1|NA
CASSPQGGQKFNYGYTF
TGTGCCAGCAGCCCCCAGGGGGGACAGAAATTTAACTATGGCTACACCTTC
>TRBV11-2|TRBJ2-2|NA|NA
CASSPLRTGELFF
TGTGCCAGCAGCCCCCTTCGGACCGGGGAGCTGTTTTTT
>TRBV7-6|TRBJ2-1|NA|NA
CASSPTKQEQFF
TGTGCCAGCAGCCCGACAAAGCAGGAGCAGTTCTTC
>TRBV27|TRBJ2-2|NA|NA
CASSRSGELFF
TGTGCCAGCAGTCGGAGCGGGGAGCTGTTTTTT
>TRBV7-2|TRBJ2-1|NA|NA
CASSKEVYTPQFF
TGTGCCAGCAGCAAAGAGGTCTACACCCCCCAGTTCTTC
>TRBV6-1|TRBJ2-2|TRBD2|NA
CASRPASGRSGELFF
TGTGCCAGCAGGCCTGCTAGCGGGAGAAGCGGGGAGCTGTTTTTT